This T cell receptor beta chain was found in a study of blood T cell repertoires in COVID-19. Study at large: The origin of the acute and convalescent COVID-19 samples was the United States, Italy and Spain. The analysed material was cDNA or gDNA that came from T cells, B-cell-depleted T cells, or PBMCs.

Original methodology: Researchers report that nucleated cell counts were estimated from reference gene primer amplification. The table came from immunoSEQ multiplex PCR; TCRdb's copy has only in-frame clones and leaves some out. V, J and clone size are those of that table, while D and trimming were read from the DNA. The repertoire has approximately 210,000 clones, approximately 79% of them found once; the top ten carry 4% to 5.5%. This CDR3 contains 15 residues. The germline V and J ends were trimmed by 1 base and 4 bases, with 13 bases remaining between them. From germline, CDR1 is SGHTA and CDR2 FQGTGA.

The sequence came from a human donor in a cohort sampled during active COVID-19. This chain uses TRBV7-3 with TRBJ1-1, with D hard to call. Sequencing used peripheral blood. The CDR3 bases are TGTGCCAGCAGCTTAAATGAGGCGGCGGGCACTGAAGCTTTCTTT. Protein product: CASSLNEAAGTEAFF.